This TCR beta chain was observed in a study of T cell repertoires in cytomegalovirus infection (dated by TCRdb to about 2019). Regarding the complete study: Alongside well-studied HLA-B-restricted epitopes, the peptide stimulations were aimed at recently identified HLA-C-restricted CMV epitopes, whose presentation resists viral immunomodulation. The HLA type of each donor mattered for the analysis, because public TCR beta signatures pointed to carriage of CMV infection along with the matching HLA type. The paper as a whole reports these results and caveats: The ex vivo response was dominated by HLA-C-restricted CMV-specific TCR beta clonotypes, which also provided the single most frequent clonotype in two of eight donors. Cumulative frequency of public TCR beta family members discriminated carriers of CMV infection plus the relevant HLA type in this cohort and an independent 352-donor cohort.

This clonotype has just a few counts. Its specific antigen is unknown. One base away there is no much larger clone; base qualities are not given. V drops 2 bases and J drops 0 bases, leaving 12 bases in between. Per the germline V gene, SGHTA is the CDR1 and FQGNSA is the CDR2. There are 16 amino acids in the CDR3, from cysteine to phenylalanine inclusive. This entry keeps only the CDR3 DNA: 48 bases, framed from base 1. The sample's treatment or condition label is to be understood as: in vitro stimulation with specific CMV peptide epitopes to enrich CMV-specific T cells. Sequencing used an Illumina HiSeq 1500. TCRdb cleaned the public reads at Q25 with fastp, built clones with MiXCR and kept in-frame beta chains. CDR3 protein duplicates are merged, each entry listing the most common genes and DNA. A total of 160,000 or so distinct CDR3 sequences appear in this sample, roughly 20% of them only once. The top ten constitute under 30% of the sample.

The starting material was CD8+ T cells from cultured PBMCs, obtained from culture after CMV antigen stimulation. The receptor's source is a human donor in good health (CMV status not recorded). Some clones in this sample may be carry-over from other donors' samples. This receptor chain uses TRBV7-2 and TRBJ2-3; possibly the D gene is TRBD2, per 5 matching bases. The CDR3 is CASSLRSGVSTDTQYF. The sequenced DNA is TGTGCCAGCAGCTTACGATCCGGGGTGAGCACAGATACGCAGTATTTT. When the CDR3 is completed using the reference TRBV7-2 and TRBJ2-3 genes on either side, the full variable domain is GAGVSQSPSNKVTEKGKDVELRCDPISGHTALYWYRQSLGQGLEFLIYFQGNSAPDKSGLPSDRFSAERTGGSVSTLTIQRTQQEDSAVYLCASSLRSGVSTDTQYFGPGTRLTVL.